This T cell receptor (beta chain) was captured in a study of blood T cell repertoires in COVID-19 (TCRdb year 2020). For the study in its entirety: Samples from collaborators originated in the United States, Italy and Spain and spanned both the acute and convalescent phases of COVID-19. Nearly every sample came with metadata listing a de-identified subject ID, COVID-19 status, age in years and sex. Samples came from the ongoing ImmuneRACE study (first 160 participants) plus 1,254 subjects from 6 global collaborators. Where HLA class I and class II types were available, the types were taken from metadata supplied by the sample provider, not from assay-based typing. A freely available public database, intended as a resource for researchers studying the immune response to SARS-CoV-2, is where the repertoires were released. The prospective study material was composed of cDNA or gDNA derived from T cells, B-cell-depleted T cells, or PBMCs. Subjects who had been exposed to COVID-19, were actively infected with it, or had recovered from it provided the deeply sampled blood TCRbeta repertoires that made up the dataset. Study-wide findings and limitations: The amount of clinical and demographic metadata varied by source and participant and was provided uncurated.

Collaborating institutions collected whole blood in K2EDTA tubes following their own protocols. For TCRbeta analysis, collaborators shipped samples as frozen whole blood, isolated PBMCs, or DNA extracted from either of those sample types. From the cysteine up to the phenylalanine, the CDR3 has a length of 15 residues. The entry retains the CDR3 DNA only, 45 bases that are in frame from base 1. V is shortened by 0 bases, J by 1 base, and the region joining them spans 11 bases. From a lookup of the germline V gene, CDR1 and CDR2 are SGHRS and YFSETQ. The immunoSEQ Assay, a bias-controlled multiplex PCR, was used to amplify TCRbeta CDR3 regions from genomic DNA. Regarding the original processing steps: Nucleated cell counts per sample were estimated from amplification of reference gene primers within the assay. To quantify the absolute abundance of each unique TCRbeta CDR3 rearrangement, sequence reads were collapsed and filtered. For each sample, productive Simpson clonality was calculated as the square root of Simpson's diversity index across productive rearrangements. Held by TCRdb, this immuneACCESS table contains in-frame sequences only and omits some clones. Under half of the omission traces to an unresolved V gene where checked; the cause of the rest is unknown. V, J and clone size are taken as reported in that table, and D and trimming were inferred from the DNA itself. Within this sample are about 69,000 clones, with around 79% of them counted one time only. Approximately 16% of the sample rests with the top ten.

With regard to this clone: What this receptor recognizes is not known. No base quality information exists; no much larger clone differs at one position.

What was sequenced was peripheral blood. The sequence links TRBV5-1 to TRBJ2-7, and TRBD2 may be the D gene, going by 6 matching bases. This sequence originates from a man between 60 and 75 years old with acute or convalescent COVID-19. CDR3 reads: CASSLVTAGSYEQYF. The DNA reads TGCGCCAGCAGCTTGGTAACGGCGGGGTCCTACGAGCAGTACTTC.